This paragraph reports one TCR beta chain. The data were produced by immunoSEQ multiplex PCR, yet TCRdb's version contains in-frame clones alone and is incomplete. This sample has 75,000 to 95,000 clones; just under 95% occur once, and the top ten carry 0.2% to 0.3%. The sample comes from a study of technical replicates of blood from a few donors. This CDR3 has 14 amino acids. The junction had 6 bases not matched to a gene; V was cut back by 5 bases and J by 3 bases. The germline gives CDR1 MNHNS, CDR2 SASEGT. The receptor's source is a human donor in good health. J is TRBJ2-7 and V is TRBV6-1; the match to TRBD1 covers 8 bases. The sample comprised T cells isolated from PBMCs. Written as DNA, the CDR3 is TGTGCCAGCAGTATAAGGGACAGGCTCTACGAGCAGTACTTC. This encodes CASSIRDRLYEQYF.